This TCR beta chain was retrieved from a study of CD8+ T cells in alopecia areata. As for the study in general: The authors grafted skin from roughly 6-13-month-old C3H/HeJ donors with spontaneous alopecia onto roughly 6-11-week-old female C3H/HeJ mice.

Extracted RNA was reverse transcribed, and the resulting cDNA served as sequencing template. Using immunoSEQ multiplex PCR, the repertoire was profiled, and TCRdb retains in-frame clones only, with some absent. The sample presents about 300,000 clones, none singletons. This clone was counted between two and nine times. The antigen is undetermined. Gene names and germline match the mouse. The CDR3 end is not reached by the read, which stops 4 residues before it; the germline J gene fills it in. The CDR3 extends over 13 amino acids. Trimming pared 8 bases from V and 2 bases from J, leaving 11 bases between. CDR1 and CDR2 from the germline V gene are NSHNY and SYGAGN. CD4, CD8alpha, NKG2D, NKG2ACE and other markers were used to sort pooled cutaneous lymph node cells. Study observations and caveats: There were also resident alphabeta T cells of normal skin sequenced in scalp samples. In patients, TCRs were shared less clearly than in mice, and HLA may possibly be involved. Lesional tissue from the scalp (especially in alopecia totalis/universalis) showed higher clonality than normal scalp.

This chain connects TRBV13-1 to TRBJ2-1; D is unclear. The source of this sequence is a C3H/HeJ mouse with alopecia areata. This strain's MHC haplotype is H2-k. Sequenced input: CD4+ T cells sorted from a lymph node. CDR3 residues: CARNSPYYAEQFF. The covered CDR3 bases are TGTGCCAGGAACAGCCCCTACTATGCT.